Following are 8 T cell receptor beta chains from one sample sequenced in a study of CD8 T cells in Susac syndrome. RNA, at roughly 0.5 to 1 ug, was reverse transcribed with random hexamers. MiXCR was run by TCRdb on the immunoSEQ multiplex PCR reads, yielding one entry per CDR3 protein. Altogether roughly 190,000 distinct CDR3 sequences are present, under 95% being singletons, with the ten largest covering 0.095% to 0.12%. The sample taken for sequencing was CD4+ T cells from PBMCs. The receptor source for this set is a human donor in good health.

The V and J genes are TRBV29-1 and TRBJ2-7; D remains ambiguous. Germline V gives CDR1 SQVTM, CDR2 ANQGSEA. V dropped 7 bases and J dropped 8 bases, with 18 bases sitting between them. The CDR3 loop spans 12 amino acids. CDR3 sequence (DNA): TGCAGCGCTGTTGCCCAAACGAATCAGCAGTACTTC. Translating it yields CSAVAQTNQQYF.

The chain has TRBV29-1 and TRBJ1-1; no clear D gene. The V gene lost 4 bases and the J gene lost 1 base, with 4 bases spanning the gap. The CDR3 extends over 11 amino acids. Per the germline V gene, CDR1 is SQVTM and CDR2 is ANQGSEA. CDR3 nucleotides: TGCAGCGTTGGGGCGAACACTGAAGCTTTCTTT. This sequence encodes CSVGANTEAFF.

This sequence joins TRBV14 and TRBJ2-7; the D is unclear. This CDR3 has 15 residues. Germline loops: CDR1 SGHDN, CDR2 FVKESK. Between the trimmed V and J ends, which lost 4 bases and 3 bases, there was a span of 16 bases. The CDR3 nucleotides read TGTGCCAGCAGCCCCGAAATGGGGAAGGGCTACGAGCAGTACTTC. Translating gives CASSPEMGKGYEQYF.

The genes are TRBV2 and TRBJ1-2; a weak D match, TRBD1 (5 bases). V lost 1 base, J lost 8 bases, and 14 bases lay in between. The CDR3 covers 14 residues. Germline-derived CDR1 and CDR2 are SNHLY and FYNNEI. CDR3 protein: CASSEGQYRRGYTF. DNA for the CDR3: TGTGCCAGCAGTGAAGGACAGTATCGGCGGGGCTACACCTTC.

This chain joins TRBV6-2 or TRBV6-3 and TRBJ1-1; D call uncertain. The CDR3 has 13 amino acids. Germline V gives CDR1 MNHEY, CDR2 SVGEGT. Deletions cut 6 bases from V and 4 bases from J, with 12 bases between. In nucleotides, the CDR3 is TGTGCCAGCAGGGGTACTAGCGGCACTGAAGCTTTCTTT. This codes for CASRGTSGTEAFF.

V and J are TRBV3-1 and TRBJ1-1, with D unclear. Germline V gene data show CDR1 as LGHDT and CDR2 as YNNKEL (reference sequence). The CDR3 totals 13 residues. The V gene lost 1 base and the J gene lost 4 bases, with 7 bases spanning the gap. The DNA for the CDR3 is TGTGCCAGCAGCCAAGGCCCACTCACTGAAGCTTTCTTT. Translating it yields CASSQGPLTEAFF.

The rearrangement links TRBV20-1 to TRBJ2-1; D uncertain. The CDR3 is 14 residues long. Between the trimmed V and J ends, which lost 6 bases and 0 bases, there was a span of 12 bases. Per the germline V gene, CDR1 is DFQATT and CDR2 is SNEGSKA (reference sequence). The CDR3 reads CSALTWSSYNEQFF. The CDR3 nucleotides read TGCAGTGCGCTTACTTGGAGCTCCTACAATGAGCAGTTCTTC.

The rearrangement uses TRBV28 and TRBJ2-7; 8 bases line up with TRBD2. The germline V gene has CDR1 MDHEN and CDR2 SYDVKM. With 6 bases clipped from V and 1 base from J, the junction kept 2 bases outside the gene matches. CDR3 length equals 13 residues. The CDR3 nucleotides are TGTGCCAGCAGGCGCGGGGGGTCCTACGAGCAGTACTTC. Translated, it gives CASRRGGSYEQYF.